One and the same sample provided the 29 T cell receptor beta chains below, sequenced in a study of T cells expressing NK-cell markers. TCRdb reworked the 5' RACE reads into one entry per CDR3 protein, no DNA. The sample totals approximately 170,000 distinct CDR3 sequences. Sequencing was carried out using blood T cells: a sorted CD56 or NKG2C T cell subset, CD4+ or CD8+ T cells, or bulk PBMC T cells (not recorded which). The receptor set was obtained from a man aged 18-70 years in good health.

This chain joins TRBV2 and TRBJ2-7; TCRdb's D call of TRBD1 is untestable without DNA. The CDR3 totals 15 residues. In germline, CDR1 is SNHLY, CDR2 FYNNEI. The CDR3 loop reads CASSGPGTFLGEQYF.

This sequence joins TRBV20-1 and TRBJ2-1; TCRdb reports TRBD1, a call that lacks DNA to check it against. This CDR3 has 11 residues. In germline, CDR1 is DFQATT, CDR2 SNEGSKA (reference sequence). CDR3 sequence reads: CSGTGNNEQFF.

V gene TRBV10-3 combines with J gene TRBJ2-7. Germline loops: CDR1 ENHRY, CDR2 SYGVKD. CDR3 length: 13 amino acids. The chain's CDR3 is CAISEPVRGEQYF.

The V gene is TRBV10-3, the J gene TRBJ2-7. CDR3 length: 14 residues. CDR1 and CDR2 (germline): ENHRY, SYGVKD. CDR3 residues: CAISDVGLAYEQYF.

This chain links TRBV7-9 with TRBJ1-2; no DNA is available, so the TRBD1 call from TCRdb remains unchecked. Germline lookup yields CDR1 SEHNR and CDR2 FQNEAQ (reference sequence). This CDR3 is 12 amino acids long. The CDR3 region is CASSSGGLGYTF.

The rearrangement joins TRBV11-1 to TRBJ1-5; no DNA is available, so the TRBD1 call from TCRdb remains unchecked. The CDR3 has 20 amino acids. In germline, CDR1 is SGHAT, CDR2 FQDESV (reference sequence). CDR3 region: CASSPDLVSRAGGANQPQHF.

The V gene is TRBV15, the J gene TRBJ2-2; lacking DNA, the TRBD2 call made by TCRdb goes unchecked. This CDR3 is built from 16 residues. Germline values: CDR1 LNHNV, CDR2 YYDKDF (reference sequence). CDR3 sequence reads: CATSTLRLLNTGELFF. The variable domain in full, completed from reference TRBV15 and TRBJ2-2, reads DAMVIQNPRYQVTQFGKPVTLSCSQTLNHNVMYWYQQKSSQAPKLLFHYYDKDFNNEADTPDNFQSRRPNTSFCFLDIRSPGLGDTAMYLCATSTLRLLNTGELFFGEGSRLTVL.

This chain links TRBV29-1 with TRBJ2-7; TCRdb's D call of TRBD2 is untestable without DNA. The germline CDR1 and CDR2 sequences are SQVTM and ANQGSEA. This CDR3 has 18 amino acids. The CDR3 loop is CSVKTSGGITVSSYEQYF.

The V call is TRBV11-2, the J call TRBJ2-7; the D call from TCRdb, TRBD1, cannot be confirmed without DNA. The germline CDR1 and CDR2 sequences are SGHAT and FQNNGV. The CDR3 spans 15 residues. The CDR3 reads CASSETGGTAYEQYF.

The chain has TRBV7-8 and TRBJ1-4; TCRdb's D call of TRBD1 is untestable without DNA. Looked up from germline, CDR1 is SGHVS and CDR2 is FQNEAQ. The CDR3 consists of 17 residues. CDR3 sequence: CASSRTGLPATNEKLFF.

The chain joins TRBV5-4 to TRBJ1-1; TCRdb selects TRBD1, and the lack of DNA leaves this call unchecked. The CDR3 is 14 amino acids. CDR1 is SGHNT, CDR2 YYREEE, per germline (reference sequence). CDR3 region: CASSLLGANTEAFF. Full variable domain (rest looked up from reference TRBV5-4 and TRBJ1-1): ETGVTQSPTHLIKTRGQQVTLRCSSQSGHNTVSWYQQALGQGPQFIFQYYREEENGRGNFPPRFSGLQFPNYSSELNVNALELDDSALYLCASSLLGANTEAFFGQGTRLTVV.

The V gene is TRBV7-9, the J gene TRBJ1-2; with no DNA, the TCRdb D assignment of TRBD1 cannot be verified. The CDR3 covers 15 residues. Looked up from germline, CDR1 is SEHNR and CDR2 is FQNEAQ (reference sequence). This CDR3 reads CASSTGGQGNNGYTF.

The rearrangement links TRBV7-3 to TRBJ2-1; with no DNA, the TCRdb D assignment of TRBD1 cannot be verified. The CDR3 runs 16 residues. CDR1 and CDR2 (germline): SGHTA, FQGTGA. Here the CDR3 reads CASSLNQGAAYNEQFF.

V usage is TRBV7-9 and J usage is TRBJ1-6; the D call from TCRdb, TRBD1, cannot be confirmed without DNA. The CDR3 is 15 amino acids. Germline V gene lookup returns CDR1 SEHNR and CDR2 FQNEAQ (reference sequence). CDR3 sequence reads: CASSVAGGVNSPLHF.

V is TRBV12-3 or TRBV12-4 and J is TRBJ1-2. The CDR3 consists of 13 residues. CDR3 in amino acids: CASSSSLRDGYTF.

V and J are TRBV2 and TRBJ2-7; with no DNA, the TCRdb D assignment of TRBD1 cannot be verified. The germline gives CDR1 SNHLY, CDR2 FYNNEI. The CDR3 has 12 residues. CDR3 residues: CASMGQGYEQYF.

J is TRBJ2-3 and V is TRBV11-1; checking the TCRdb D call of TRBD2 is not possible without DNA. This CDR3 spans 18 amino acids. Germline assignment: CDR1 SGHAT and CDR2 FQDESV (reference sequence). This CDR3 is CASSLPQSAGVYTDTQYF.

The chain joins TRBV7-9 to TRBJ1-5; TCRdb's D call, TRBD1, is unchecked because there is no DNA. The CDR3 runs to 15 residues. CDR1 and CDR2 from the germline V gene are SEHNR and FQNEAQ (reference sequence). The chain's CDR3 is CASSLGDSSYQPQHF.

The V and J genes are TRBV27 and TRBJ1-2; TCRdb proposes TRBD1, but this gene call is untestable without DNA. The CDR3 extends over 14 amino acids. The germline V gene encodes CDR1 MNHEY and CDR2 SMNVEV (reference sequence). The CDR3 protein is CASSWGVGNYGYTF.

The V gene is TRBV9, the J gene TRBJ1-2; TCRdb proposes TRBD1, but this gene call is untestable without DNA. The CDR3 is 15 residues long. From germline, CDR1 is SGDLS and CDR2 YYNGEE. The CDR3 sequence is CASSVGGHQNYGYTF. The variable domain in full, with the rest retrieved from reference TRBV9 and TRBJ1-2, is DSGVTQTPKHLITATGQRVTLRCSPRSGDLSVYWYQQSLDQGLQFLIQYYNGEERAKGNILERFSAQQFPDLHSELNLSSLELGDSALYFCASSVGGHQNYGYTFGSGTRLTVV.

The genes are TRBV11-2 and TRBJ2-2; TCRdb proposes TRBD1, but this gene call is untestable without DNA. CDR1 is SGHAT and CDR2 is FQNNGV in the germline V gene. The CDR3 contains 15 residues. This CDR3 reads CASSPLQGAAGELFF. The entire variable domain, with the rest obtained from reference TRBV11-2 and TRBJ2-2, is as follows: EAGVAQSPRYKIIEKRQSVAFWCNPISGHATLYWYQQILGQGPKLLIQFQNNGVVDDSQLPKDRFSAERLKGVDSTLKIQPAKLEDSAVYLCASSPLQGAAGELFFGEGSRLTVL.

This chain uses TRBV7-6 with TRBJ2-5; TCRdb returns TRBD1, unconfirmable since there is no DNA. Per the germline V gene, CDR1 is SGHVS and CDR2 is FNYEAQ. CDR3 length: 15 amino acids. Here the CDR3 reads CASSLWGTVSETQYF.

J is TRBJ2-1 and V is TRBV5-6; no DNA is available, so the TRBD1 call from TCRdb remains unchecked. Germline V CDR1 and CDR2: SGHDT, YYEEEE. The CDR3 loop spans 15 amino acids. The CDR3 sequence is CASTYPTGSSNEQFF. Full variable domain (remainder filled in from reference TRBV5-6 and TRBJ2-1): DAGVTQSPTHLIKTRGQQVTLRCSPKSGHDTVSWYQQALGQGPQFIFQYYEEEERQRGNFPDRFSGHQFPNYSSELNVNALLLGDSALYLCASTYPTGSSNEQFFGPGTRLTVL.

V and J are TRBV19 and TRBJ2-3; with no DNA, the TCRdb D assignment of TRBD1 cannot be verified. The CDR3 loop spans 15 amino acids. Germline values: CDR1 LNHDA, CDR2 SQIVND (reference sequence). The CDR3 reads CASSPGHLGTDTQYF. The full variable domain, completed using reference TRBV19 and TRBJ2-3, is DGGITQSPKYLFRKEGQNVTLSCEQNLNHDAMYWYRQDPGQGLRLIYYSQIVNDFQKGDIAEGYSVSREKKESFPLTVTSAQKNPTAFYLCASSPGHLGTDTQYFGPGTRLTVL.

The chain carries TRBV9 and TRBJ1-1; the TCRdb call, TRBD1, lacks DNA for checking. The CDR3 length is 19 residues. Germline V gene lookup returns CDR1 SGDLS and CDR2 YYNGEE. The CDR3 reads CASSVGSLGTDVGNTEAFF.

This chain connects TRBV4-1 to TRBJ2-2; no DNA is available, so the TRBD2 call from TCRdb remains unchecked. Germline CDR1 MGHRA, CDR2 YSYEKL. The CDR3 totals 18 residues. The CDR3 loop reads CASSRTPGLAGDTGELFF.

V and J are TRBV19 and TRBJ2-3; TCRdb gives TRBD2 as the D gene, but with no DNA this cannot be confirmed. CDR1 is LNHDA and CDR2 is SQIVND in the germline V gene (reference sequence). The CDR3 runs 15 residues. This CDR3 is CASSMKRELTDTQYF. The full variable domain, rest sourced from reference TRBV19 and TRBJ2-3, is DGGITQSPKYLFRKEGQNVTLSCEQNLNHDAMYWYRQDPGQGLRLIYYSQIVNDFQKGDIAEGYSVSREKKESFPLTVTSAQKNPTAFYLCASSMKRELTDTQYFGPGTRLTVL.

This CDR3 is CSANFDYGYTF. V gene TRBV20-1 combines with J gene TRBJ1-2. Germline V gives CDR1 DFQATT, CDR2 SNEGSKA (reference sequence). The CDR3 spans 11 residues.

The V and J genes are TRBV5-1 and TRBJ2-1; the TRBD2 assignment by TCRdb is unverifiable without DNA. CDR1 is SGHRS and CDR2 is YFSETQ in the germline V gene. CDR3 length: 18 amino acids. The CDR3 region is CASRVAGGPQSSYNEQFF.